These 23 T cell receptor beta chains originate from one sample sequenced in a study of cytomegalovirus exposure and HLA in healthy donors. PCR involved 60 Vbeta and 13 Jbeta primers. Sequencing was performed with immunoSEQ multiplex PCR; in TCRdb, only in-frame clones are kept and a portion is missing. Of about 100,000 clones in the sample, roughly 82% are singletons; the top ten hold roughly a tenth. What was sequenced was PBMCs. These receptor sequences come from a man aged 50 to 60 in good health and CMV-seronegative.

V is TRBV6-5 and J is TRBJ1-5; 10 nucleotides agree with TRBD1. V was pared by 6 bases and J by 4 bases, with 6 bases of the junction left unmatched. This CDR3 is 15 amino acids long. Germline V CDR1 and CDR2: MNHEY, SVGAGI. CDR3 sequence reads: CASRADRGQNQPQHF. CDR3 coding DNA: TGTGCCAGCAGGGCCGACAGGGGGCAAAATCAGCCCCAGCATTTT.

CDR3 coding DNA: TGTGCCAGCAGCATACAGGATGGGACTTCCTACGAGCAGTACTTC. This gives the protein CASSIQDGTSYEQYF. The chain combines TRBV9 with TRBJ2-7; TRBD2 is a possible D gene (6 bases). The V and J ends lost 4 bases and 1 base respectively, with 15 bases between them. The CDR3 runs to 15 residues. Germline lookup yields CDR1 SGDLS and CDR2 YYNGEE.

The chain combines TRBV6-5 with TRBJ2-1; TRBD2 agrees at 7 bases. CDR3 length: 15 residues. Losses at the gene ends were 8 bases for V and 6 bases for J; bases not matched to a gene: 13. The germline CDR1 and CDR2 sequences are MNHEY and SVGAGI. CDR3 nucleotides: TGTGCCAGCCTCAACGCTGTGGGGGGGATCAATGAGCAGTTCTTC. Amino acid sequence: CASLNAVGGINEQFF.

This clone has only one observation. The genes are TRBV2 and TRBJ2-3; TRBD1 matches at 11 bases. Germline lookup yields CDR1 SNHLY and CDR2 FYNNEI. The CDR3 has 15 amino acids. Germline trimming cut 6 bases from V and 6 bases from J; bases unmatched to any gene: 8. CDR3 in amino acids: CASRPGQGATDTQYF. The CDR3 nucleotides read TGTGCCAGCAGGCCAGGACAGGGGGCCACCGATACGCAGTATTTT.

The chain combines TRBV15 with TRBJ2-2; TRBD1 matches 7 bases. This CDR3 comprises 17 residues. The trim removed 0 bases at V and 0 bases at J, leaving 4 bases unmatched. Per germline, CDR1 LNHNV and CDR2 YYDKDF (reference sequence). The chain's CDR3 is CATSRDPGQTNTGELFF. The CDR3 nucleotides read TGTGCCACCAGCAGAGACCCGGGACAGACGAACACCGGGGAGCTGTTTTTT.

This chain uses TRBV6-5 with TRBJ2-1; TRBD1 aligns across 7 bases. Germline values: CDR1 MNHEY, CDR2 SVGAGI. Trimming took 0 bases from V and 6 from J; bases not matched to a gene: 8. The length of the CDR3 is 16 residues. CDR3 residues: CASSYSAGGIGNEQFF. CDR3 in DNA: TGTGCCAGCAGTTACTCGGCAGGGGGTATAGGCAATGAGCAGTTCTTC.

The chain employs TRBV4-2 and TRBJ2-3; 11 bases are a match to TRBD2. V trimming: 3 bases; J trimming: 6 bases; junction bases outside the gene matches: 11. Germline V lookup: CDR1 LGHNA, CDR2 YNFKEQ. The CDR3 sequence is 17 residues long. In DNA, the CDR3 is TGTGCCAGCAGCCAGGAGCTAGCGGGGGGCGTGTTGGATACGCAGTATTTT. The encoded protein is CASSQELAGGVLDTQYF.

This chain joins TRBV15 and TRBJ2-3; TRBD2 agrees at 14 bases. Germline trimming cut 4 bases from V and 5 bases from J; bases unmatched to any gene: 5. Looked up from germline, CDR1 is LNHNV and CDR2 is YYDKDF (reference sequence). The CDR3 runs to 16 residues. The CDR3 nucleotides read TGTGCCACCAGCAAGACTAGCGGGGGGGCGGGAGATACGCAGTATTTT. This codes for CATSKTSGGAGDTQYF.

CDR3 protein: CASWPSFSGSRGYEQYF. The DNA for the CDR3 is TGTGCCAGCTGGCCAAGTTTTAGCGGGAGTAGGGGGTACGAGCAGTACTTC. The chain employs TRBV11-2 and TRBJ2-5; 9 bases line up with TRBD2. TRBJ2-7 explains the end of the DNA better; the J call may be wrong. Germline CDR1 SGHAT, CDR2 FQNNGV. The CDR3 contains 17 residues.

The CDR3 here is CASSLGPGGGADTQYF. As DNA, the CDR3 is TGTGCCAGCAGCTTAGGCCCCGGGGGAGGGGCGGATACGCAGTATTTT. This chain joins TRBV9 and TRBJ2-3, with 7 bases identical to TRBD2. The junction had 14 bases not matched to a gene; V was cut back by 4 bases and J by 6 bases. CDR3 length equals 16 residues. CDR1 is SGDLS, CDR2 YYNGEE, per germline.

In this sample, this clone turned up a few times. This CDR3 is CASSTRQGAGEKLFF. The CDR3 coding sequence is TGTGCCAGCAGCACCCGACAGGGGGCAGGAGAAAAACTGTTTTTT. The chain uses TRBV14 and TRBJ1-4; 10 bases match TRBD1. The CDR3 spans 15 residues. From germline, CDR1 is SGHDN and CDR2 FVKESK. After removal of 5 bases from V and 8 bases from J, the junction contained 8 bases not matched to a gene.

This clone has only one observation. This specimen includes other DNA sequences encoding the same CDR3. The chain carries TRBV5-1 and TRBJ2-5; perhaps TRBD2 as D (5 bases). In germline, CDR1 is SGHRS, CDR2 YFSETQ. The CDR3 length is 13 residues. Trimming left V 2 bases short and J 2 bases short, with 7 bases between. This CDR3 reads CASSLSGQETQYF. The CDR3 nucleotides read TGCGCCAGCAGCTTAAGCGGACAAGAGACCCAGTACTTC.

CDR3 sequence (DNA): TGCGCCAGCAGCCTGGGACTAGCGGGAGGTTCAGAGACCCAGTACTTC. Amino acid sequence: CASSLGLAGGSETQYF. The V call is TRBV4-1, the J call TRBJ2-5; TRBD2 aligns across 15 bases. The CDR3 has 16 residues. The germline V gene encodes CDR1 MGHRA and CDR2 YSYEKL. Trimming at V came to 4 bases and at J to 4 bases, leaving 4 bases not matched to a gene.

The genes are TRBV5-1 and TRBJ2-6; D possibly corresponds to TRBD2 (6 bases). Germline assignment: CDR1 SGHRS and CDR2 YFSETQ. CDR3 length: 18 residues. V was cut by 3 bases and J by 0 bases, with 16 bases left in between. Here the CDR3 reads CASSSKAGPISGANVLTF. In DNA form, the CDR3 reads TGCGCCAGCAGCTCGAAAGCGGGCCCGATCTCTGGGGCCAACGTCCTGACTTTC.

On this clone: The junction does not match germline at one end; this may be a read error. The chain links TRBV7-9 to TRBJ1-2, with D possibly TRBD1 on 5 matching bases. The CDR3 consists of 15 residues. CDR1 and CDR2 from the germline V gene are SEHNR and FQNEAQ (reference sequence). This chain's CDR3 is CSSSLADYRPDGYTF. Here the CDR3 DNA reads TGTTCCAGCAGCTTAGCCGATTACAGGCCCGATGGCTACACCTTC.

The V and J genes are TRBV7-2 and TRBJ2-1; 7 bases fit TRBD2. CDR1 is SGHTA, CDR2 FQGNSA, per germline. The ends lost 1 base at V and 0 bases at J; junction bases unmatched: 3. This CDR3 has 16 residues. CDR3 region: CASSLGGGGSYNEQFF. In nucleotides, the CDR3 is TGTGCCAGCAGCTTAGGAGGCGGGGGCTCCTACAATGAGCAGTTCTTC.

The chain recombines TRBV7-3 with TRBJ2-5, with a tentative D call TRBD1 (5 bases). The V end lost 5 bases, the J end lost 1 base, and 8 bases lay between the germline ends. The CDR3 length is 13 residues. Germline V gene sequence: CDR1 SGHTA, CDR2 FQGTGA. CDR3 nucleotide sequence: TGTGCCAGCAGCCGGACACTCCAAGAGACCCAGTACTTC. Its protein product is CASSRTLQETQYF.

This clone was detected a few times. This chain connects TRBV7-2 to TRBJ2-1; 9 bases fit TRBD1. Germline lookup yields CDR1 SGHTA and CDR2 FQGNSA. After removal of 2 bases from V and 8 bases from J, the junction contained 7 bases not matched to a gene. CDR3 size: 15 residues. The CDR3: CASSLIGQGRDEQFF. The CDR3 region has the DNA TGTGCCAGCAGCTTAATTGGACAGGGGAGGGATGAGCAGTTCTTC.

DNA of the CDR3: TGTGCCTGGGGCCGCGGGAACACTGAAGCTTTCTTT. It yields the protein CAWGRGNTEAFF. The V and J genes are TRBV30 and TRBJ1-1; D unclear. V dropped 5 bases and J dropped 1 base, with 8 bases sitting between them. CDR1 GTSNPN and CDR2 SVGIG come from the germline V gene (reference sequence). This CDR3 contains 12 residues.

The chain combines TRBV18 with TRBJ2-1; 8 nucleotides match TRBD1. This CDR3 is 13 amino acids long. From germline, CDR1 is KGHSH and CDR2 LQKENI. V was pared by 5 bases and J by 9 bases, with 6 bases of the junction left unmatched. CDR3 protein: CASSSLDRGEQFF. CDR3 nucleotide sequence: TGTGCCAGCTCATCCCTCGACAGGGGTGAGCAGTTCTTC. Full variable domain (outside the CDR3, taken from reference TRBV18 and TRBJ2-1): NAGVMQNPRHLVRRRGQEARLRCSPMKGHSHVYWYRQLPEEGLKFMVYLQKENIIDESGMPKERFSAEFPKEGPSILRIQQVVRGDSAAYFCASSSLDRGEQFFGPGTRLTVL.

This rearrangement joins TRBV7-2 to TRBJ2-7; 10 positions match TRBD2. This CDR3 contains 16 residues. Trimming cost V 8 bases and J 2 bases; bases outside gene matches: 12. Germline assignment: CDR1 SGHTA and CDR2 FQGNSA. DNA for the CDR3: TGTGCCAGCCGAGTGTCCACTAGCGGGGTAACCTACGAGCAGTACTTC. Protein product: CASRVSTSGVTYEQYF.

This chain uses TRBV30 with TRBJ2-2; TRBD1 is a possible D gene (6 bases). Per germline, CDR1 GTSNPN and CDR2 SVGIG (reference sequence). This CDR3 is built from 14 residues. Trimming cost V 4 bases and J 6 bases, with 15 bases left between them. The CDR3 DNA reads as TGTGCCTGGAAAAAGGGGGAGTGGGCCGGGGAGCTGTTTTTT. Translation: CAWKKGEWAGELFF.

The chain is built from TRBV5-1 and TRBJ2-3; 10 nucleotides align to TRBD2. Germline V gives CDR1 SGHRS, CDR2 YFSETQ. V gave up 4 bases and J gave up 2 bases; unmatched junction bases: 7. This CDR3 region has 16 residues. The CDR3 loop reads CASSPNSGGTTDTQYF. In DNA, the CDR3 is TGCGCCAGCAGCCCTAATAGCGGGGGGACCACAGATACGCAGTATTTT.